This T cell receptor beta chain comes out of a study of shared clonotypes between healthy human individuals. About the research overall: The cohort had two women and a few men, ages 18 to 49. Study-level results: Between a handful of donors, naive CD4 clonotypes were shared at a level of around 4.9%.

Comment on this clone: Its antigen is unknown.

Naive CD8 cells lacked CD45RO and underwent positive selection for CCR7, leaving out terminally differentiated effector memory CD45RA+ cells. Assay: immunoSEQ multiplex PCR; the TCRdb copy retains only in-frame clones and omits some. The sample shows about 700,000 clones, just over 90% of them seen only once. Germline V CDR1 and CDR2: LGHNA, YNFKEQ. V lost 1 base and J lost 5; bases outside the gene matches: 1. CDR3 length: 15 amino acids. Input material: naive CD8+ T cells sorted from blood. This receptor was taken from a man younger than 40 in good health. The V and J genes are TRBV4-2 and TRBJ2-3, with 12 bases lining up with TRBD2. The CDR3 DNA sequence: TGTGCCAGCAGCCAAGGACTAGCGGGGGAAGATACGCAGTATTTT. As protein: CASSQGLAGEDTQYF.